The rows below give T cell receptor beta chains drawn from one sample of a study of T cells in localized non-small cell lung cancer. Profiled with immunoSEQ multiplex PCR; TCRdb holds only in-frame clones, not every one. The data contain approximately 72,000 clones, 84% of them singletons. Sequences were derived from peripheral blood, sampled before any cancer treatment. Receptors originate from a female donor older than 55 with stage I lung adenocarcinoma. CDR3s include the opening cysteine and the closing phenylalanine or tryptophan. A D gene is named only where the DNA matches it firmly. The size entry is marked missing in some rows and otherwise reads once, few, many or a size class.

V: TRBV13
size: .
D: .
J: TRBJ2-7
CDR3: CASSSGIRGYSYEQYF
DNA: TGTGCCAGCAGCTCAGGGATCAGGGGCTACTCCTACGAGCAGTACTTC

V: TRBV19
size: few
D: TRBD1
J: TRBJ2-3
CDR3: CASSRRDRDSDTQYF
DNA: TGTGCCAGTAGTCGCCGGGACAGGGATTCAGATACGCAGTATTTT

V: TRBV7-6
size: .
D: .
J: TRBJ1-6
CDR3: CASSSFYSPLHF
DNA: TGTGCCAGCAGCTCCTTCTATTCACCCCTCCACTTT

V: TRBV6-6
size: .
D: .
J: TRBJ2-7
CDR3: CASSSQGVSYEQYF
DNA: TGTGCCAGCAGTTCCCAGGGAGTCTCCTACGAGCAGTACTTC

V: TRBV29-1
size: once
D: .
J: TRBJ2-3
CDR3: CSVERPTSTDTQYF
DNA: TGCAGCGTCGAGAGACCTACATCCACAGATACGCAGTATTTT

V: TRBV7-9
size: .
D: .
J: TRBJ1-5
CDR3: CASSLFGTKSGSNQPQHF
DNA: TGTGCCAGCAGCTTATTTGGTACCAAATCTGGAAGCAATCAGCCCCAGCATTTT

V: TRBV7-9
size: .
D: .
J: TRBJ2-7
CDR3: CASSLSSGTYEQYF
DNA: TGTGCCAGCAGCTTATCAAGCGGTACCTACGAGCAGTACTTC

V: TRBV5-5
size: .
D: TRBD1
J: TRBJ2-2
CDR3: CASSPGQGAGELFF
DNA: TGTGCCAGCAGCCCTGGACAGGGGGCCGGGGAGCTGTTTTTT

V: TRBV7-2
size: .
D: TRBD2
J: TRBJ2-7
CDR3: CASSLGYGTSVYEQYF
DNA: TGTGCCAGCAGCTTAGGATATGGGACTAGCGTGTACGAGCAGTACTTC

V: TRBV5-6
size: .
D: TRBD1
J: TRBJ1-1
CDR3: CASSPGGRTEAFF
DNA: TGTGCCAGCAGCCCAGGGGGGCGGACTGAAGCTTTCTTT

V: TRBV28
size: few
D: .
J: TRBJ1-2
CDR3: CASSSGSGYGYTF
DNA: TGTGCCAGCAGTTCAGGGTCCGGCTATGGCTACACCTTC

V: TRBV19
size: .
D: TRBD2
J: TRBJ2-5
CDR3: CASNQREGATQYF
DNA: TGTGCCAGTAACCAGCGGGAGGGCGCGACCCAGTACTTC

V: TRBV7-3
size: .
D: TRBD2
J: TRBJ2-1
CDR3: CASSSPGLAQYNEQFF
DNA: TGTGCCAGCAGCTCCCCGGGACTAGCGCAATACAATGAGCAGTTCTTC

V: TRBV7-9
size: once
D: TRBD1
J: TRBJ1-1
CDR3: CASSLATGEGTEAFF
DNA: TGTGCCAGCAGCTTAGCGACAGGGGAAGGCACTGAAGCTTTCTTT

V: TRBV11-1
size: .
D: TRBD1
J: TRBJ2-7
CDR3: CASSLTRTGTGEQYF
DNA: TGTGCCAGCAGCTTAACCCGGACAGGAACGGGGGAGCAGTACTTC

V: TRBV6-6
size: .
D: TRBD1
J: TRBJ2-7
CDR3: CASSTRGPYEQYF
DNA: TGTGCCAGCAGTACCAGGGGGCCATACGAGCAGTACTTC

V: TRBV19
size: .
D: TRBD1
J: TRBJ2-2
CDR3: CASSGGSWAGELFF
DNA: TGTGCCAGTTCAGGGGGCTCTTGGGCCGGGGAGCTGTTTTTT

V: TRBV11-3
size: .
D: .
J: TRBJ2-1
CDR3: CASSLSGRSSYNEQFF
DNA: TGTGCCAGCAGCTTGAGCGGACGTAGCTCCTACAATGAGCAGTTCTTC

V: TRBV10-2
size: .
D: .
J: TRBJ2-1
CDR3: CASSESAWPYNEQFF
DNA: TGCGCCAGCAGTGAGTCGGCTTGGCCTTACAATGAGCAGTTCTTC

V: TRBV11-2
size: .
D: TRBD1
J: TRBJ1-5
CDR3: CASSRGGNQPQHF
DNA: TGTGCCAGCTCCAGGGGGGGCAATCAGCCCCAGCATTTT

V: TRBV6-4
size: .
D: .
J: TRBJ1-5
CDR3: CASSDAVGQPQHF
DNA: TGTGCCAGCAGTGACGCTGTCGGTCAGCCCCAGCATTTT

V: TRBV10-1
size: .
D: TRBD1
J: TRBJ1-4
CDR3: CASSDPGQGSEKLFF
DNA: TGCGCCAGCAGTGATCCGGGACAGGGTAGTGAAAAACTGTTTTTT

V: TRBV15
size: .
D: .
J: TRBJ2-3
CDR3: CATSRKTTALMNTQYF
DNA: TGTGCCACCAGCAGAAAAACAACCGCCCTTATGAATACGCAGTATTTT

V: TRBV9
size: .
D: .
J: TRBJ2-3
CDR3: CASSGGTRGDTQYF
DNA: TGTGCCAGCAGCGGGGGGACGCGAGGGGATACGCAGTATTTT

V: TRBV11-2
size: .
D: .
J: TRBJ1-1
CDR3: CASSRSLKTNTEAFF
DNA: TGTGCCAGCAGCAGATCTCTAAAGACGAACACTGAAGCTTTCTTT

V: TRBV5-6
size: .
D: TRBD2
J: TRBJ2-7
CDR3: CASSPTSGASEYEQYF
DNA: TGTGCCAGCAGCCCAACTAGCGGGGCATCGGAGTACGAGCAGTACTTC

V: TRBV5-1
size: .
D: .
J: TRBJ1-1
CDR3: CASSLVSGLSEAFF
DNA: TGCGCCAGCAGCTTGGTCTCCGGCCTCTCTGAAGCTTTCTTT

V: TRBV19
size: .
D: TRBD2
J: TRBJ2-5
CDR3: CASSISRREGPETQYF
DNA: TGTGCCAGTAGTATAAGTAGGCGGGAGGGCCCGGAGACCCAGTACTTC

V: TRBV7-6
size: .
D: .
J: TRBJ1-1
CDR3: CASSLSTDGNTEAFF
DNA: TGTGCCAGCAGCTTATCAACCGACGGAAACACTGAAGCTTTCTTT

V: TRBV5-6
size: once
D: TRBD1
J: TRBJ1-2
CDR3: CASSRDRVDYGYTF
DNA: TGTGCCAGCAGTCGGGACAGGGTTGATTATGGCTACACCTTC

V: TRBV11-2
size: few
D: .
J: TRBJ1-2
CDR3: CASSPKGDYGYTF
DNA: TGTGCCAGCAGCCCCAAGGGCGACTATGGCTACACCTTC

V: TRBV5-1
size: .
D: TRBD1
J: TRBJ2-1
CDR3: CASSLSGGKDNEQFF
DNA: TGCGCCAGCAGCTTGTCAGGGGGTAAGGATAATGAGCAGTTCTTC

V: TRBV25-1
size: .
D: TRBD1
J: TRBJ1-3
CDR3: CASSRDRGARSGNTIYF
DNA: TGTGCCAGCAGTCGGGACAGGGGGGCCCGCTCTGGAAACACCATATATTTT

V: TRBV5-4
size: .
D: .
J: TRBJ2-5
CDR3: CASSLDDQETQYF
DNA: TGTGCCAGCAGCTTGGACGACCAAGAGACCCAGTACTTC

V: TRBV5-1
size: .
D: .
J: TRBJ2-1
CDR3: CASSFLDRPSGNEQFF
DNA: TGCGCCAGCAGCTTTCTTGACAGGCCCTCTGGAAATGAGCAGTTCTTC

V: TRBV10-2
size: .
D: .
J: TRBJ2-7
CDR3: CASSTPSVDEQYF
DNA: TGCGCCAGCAGTACCCCGTCGGTGGACGAGCAGTACTTC

V: TRBV7-7
size: .
D: .
J: TRBJ2-4
CDR3: CASSLQGGENIQYF
DNA: TGTGCTAGCAGCTTACAGGGTGGGGAAAACATTCAGTACTTC

V: TRBV9
size: few
D: .
J: TRBJ2-7
CDR3: CASSPGGSEQYF
DNA: TGTGCCAGCAGTCCCGGAGGGAGCGAGCAGTACTTC

V: TRBV6-5
size: few
D: TRBD2
J: TRBJ2-5
CDR3: CASSATSGVWETQYF
DNA: TGTGCCAGCAGCGCGACTAGCGGGGTGTGGGAGACCCAGTACTTC

V: TRBV5-5
size: once
D: .
J: TRBJ1-1
CDR3: CASSLESPPNTEAFF
DNA: TGTGCCAGCAGCTTGGAGTCACCTCCGAACACTGAAGCTTTCTTT

V: TRBV2
size: once
D: TRBD1
J: TRBJ1-5
CDR3: CASSMDRESNQPQHF
DNA: TGTGCCAGCAGTATGGACAGGGAGAGCAATCAGCCCCAGCATTTT

V: TRBV25-1
size: .
D: TRBD1
J: TRBJ2-5
CDR3: CASSDFTGTVQETQYF
DNA: TGTGCCAGCAGTGATTTCACCGGGACAGTCCAAGAGACCCAGTACTTC

V: TRBV11-3
size: .
D: .
J: TRBJ1-2
CDR3: CASSLGDNNYGYTF
DNA: TGTGCCAGCAGCTTAGGGGACAATAACTATGGCTACACCTTC

V: TRBV5-1
size: .
D: TRBD1
J: TRBJ1-2
CDR3: CASSLISRGLAYGYTF
DNA: TGCGCCAGCAGCTTGATTTCCAGGGGGCTGGCCTATGGCTACACCTTC

V: TRBV5-1
size: .
D: TRBD2
J: TRBJ2-1
CDR3: CASSLAGEAGVFNEQFF
DNA: TGCGCCAGCAGCTTGGCCGGAGAGGCGGGAGTCTTCAATGAGCAGTTCTTC

V: TRBV5-1
size: few
D: .
J: TRBJ1-1
CDR3: CASSLAYSANTEAFF
DNA: TGCGCCAGCAGCTTGGCCTATTCGGCGAACACTGAAGCTTTCTTT